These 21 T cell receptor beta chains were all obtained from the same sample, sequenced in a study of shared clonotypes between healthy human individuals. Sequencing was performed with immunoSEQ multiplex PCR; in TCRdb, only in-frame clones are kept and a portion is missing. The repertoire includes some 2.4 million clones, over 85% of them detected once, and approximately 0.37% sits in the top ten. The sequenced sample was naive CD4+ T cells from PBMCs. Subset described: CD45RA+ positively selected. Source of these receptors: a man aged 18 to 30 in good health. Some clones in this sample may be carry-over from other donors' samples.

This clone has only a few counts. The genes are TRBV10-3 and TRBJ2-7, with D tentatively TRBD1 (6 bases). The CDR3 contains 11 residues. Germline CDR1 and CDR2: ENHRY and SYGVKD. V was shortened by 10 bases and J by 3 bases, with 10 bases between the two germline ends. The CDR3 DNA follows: TGTGCCAGTGGACAGCTCTACGAGCAGTACTTC. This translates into CASGQLYEQYF.

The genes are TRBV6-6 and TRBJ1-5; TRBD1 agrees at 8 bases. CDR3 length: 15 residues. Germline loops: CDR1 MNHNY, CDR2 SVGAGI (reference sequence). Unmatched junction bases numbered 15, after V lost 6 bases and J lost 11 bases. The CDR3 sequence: CASRPPGDRPWAQHF. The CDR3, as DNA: TGTGCCAGCAGGCCCCCTGGGGACAGGCCCTGGGCCCAGCATTTT.

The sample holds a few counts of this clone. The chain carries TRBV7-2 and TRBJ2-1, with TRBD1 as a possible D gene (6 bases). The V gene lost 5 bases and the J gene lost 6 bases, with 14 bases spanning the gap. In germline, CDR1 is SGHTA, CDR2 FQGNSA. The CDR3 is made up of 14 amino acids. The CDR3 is CASSPRDTVNEQFF. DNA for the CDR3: TGTGCCAGCAGCCCTAGGGACACCGTCAATGAGCAGTTCTTC.

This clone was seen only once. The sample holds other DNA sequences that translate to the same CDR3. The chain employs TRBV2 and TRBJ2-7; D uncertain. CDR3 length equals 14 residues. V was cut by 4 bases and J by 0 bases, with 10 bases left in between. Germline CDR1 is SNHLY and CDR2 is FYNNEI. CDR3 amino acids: CASSVGSLSYEQYF. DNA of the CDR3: TGTGCCAGCAGTGTGGGTAGCCTCTCCTACGAGCAGTACTTC.

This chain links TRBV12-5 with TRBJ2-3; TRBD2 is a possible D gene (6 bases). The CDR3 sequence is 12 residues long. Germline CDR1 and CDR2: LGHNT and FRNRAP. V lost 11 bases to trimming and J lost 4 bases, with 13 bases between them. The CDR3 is CASGGGADTQYF. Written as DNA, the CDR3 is TGTGCTTCCGGGGGAGGAGCAGATACGCAGTATTTT.

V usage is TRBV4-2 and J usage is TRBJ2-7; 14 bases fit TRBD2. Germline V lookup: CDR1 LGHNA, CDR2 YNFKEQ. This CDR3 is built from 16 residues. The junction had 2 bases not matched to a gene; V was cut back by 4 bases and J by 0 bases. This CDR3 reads CASSPGTSGSSYEQYF. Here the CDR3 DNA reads TGTGCCAGCAGCCCCGGGACTAGCGGGAGCTCCTACGAGCAGTACTTC.

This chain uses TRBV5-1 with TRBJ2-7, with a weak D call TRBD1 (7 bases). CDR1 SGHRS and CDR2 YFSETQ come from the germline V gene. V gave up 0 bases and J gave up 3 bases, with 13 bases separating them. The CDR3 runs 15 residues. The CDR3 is CASSLVQGGYYEQYF. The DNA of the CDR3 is TGCGCCAGCAGCTTGGTCCAGGGGGGTTACTACGAGCAGTACTTC.

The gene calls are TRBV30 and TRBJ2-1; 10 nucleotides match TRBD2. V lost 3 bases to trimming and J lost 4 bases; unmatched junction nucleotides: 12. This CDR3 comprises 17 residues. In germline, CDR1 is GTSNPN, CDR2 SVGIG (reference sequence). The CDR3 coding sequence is TGTGCCTGGAGACCCCTTTTGTTTAGCGGGAGGTACAATGAGCAGTTCTTC. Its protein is CAWRPLLFSGRYNEQFF.

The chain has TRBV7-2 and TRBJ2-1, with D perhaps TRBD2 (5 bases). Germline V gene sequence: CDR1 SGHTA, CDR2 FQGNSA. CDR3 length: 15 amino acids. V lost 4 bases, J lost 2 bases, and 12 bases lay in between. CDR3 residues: CASSWETKTYNEQFF. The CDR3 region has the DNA TGTGCCAGCAGCTGGGAGACTAAGACCTACAATGAGCAGTTCTTC.

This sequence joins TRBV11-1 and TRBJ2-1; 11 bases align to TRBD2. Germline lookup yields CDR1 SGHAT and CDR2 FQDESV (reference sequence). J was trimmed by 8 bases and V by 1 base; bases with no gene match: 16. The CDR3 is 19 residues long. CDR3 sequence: CASSLVPERVAGGHHEQFF. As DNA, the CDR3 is TGTGCCAGCAGCTTAGTCCCAGAGCGGGTAGCGGGAGGGCATCATGAGCAGTTCTTC. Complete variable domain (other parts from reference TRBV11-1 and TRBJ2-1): EAEVAQSPRYKITEKSQAVAFWCDPISGHATLYWYRQILGQGPELLVQFQDESVVDDSQLPKDRFSAERLKGVDSTLKIQPAELGDSAMYLCASSLVPERVAGGHHEQFFGPGTRLTVL.

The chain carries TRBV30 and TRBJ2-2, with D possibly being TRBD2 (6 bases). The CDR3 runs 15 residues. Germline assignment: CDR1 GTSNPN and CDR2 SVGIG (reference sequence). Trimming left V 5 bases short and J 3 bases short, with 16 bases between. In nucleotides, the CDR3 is TGTGCCTGGTTGAGCGGAGGGGCCCACACCGGGGAGCTGTTTTTT. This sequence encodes CAWLSGGAHTGELFF.

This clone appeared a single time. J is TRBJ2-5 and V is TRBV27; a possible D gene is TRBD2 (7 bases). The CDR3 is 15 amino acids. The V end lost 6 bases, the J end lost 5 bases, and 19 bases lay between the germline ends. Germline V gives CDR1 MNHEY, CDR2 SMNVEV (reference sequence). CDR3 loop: CASSRTATGRETQYF. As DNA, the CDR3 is TGTGCCAGCAGCCGGACAGCCACCGGGAGGGAGACCCAGTACTTC.

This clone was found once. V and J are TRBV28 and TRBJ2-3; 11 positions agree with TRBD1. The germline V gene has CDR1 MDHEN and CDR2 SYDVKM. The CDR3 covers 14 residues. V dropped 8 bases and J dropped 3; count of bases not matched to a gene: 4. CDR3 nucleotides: TGTGCCAGCGAGGACAGGGGGCGAACAGATACGCAGTATTTT. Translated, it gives CASEDRGRTDTQYF.

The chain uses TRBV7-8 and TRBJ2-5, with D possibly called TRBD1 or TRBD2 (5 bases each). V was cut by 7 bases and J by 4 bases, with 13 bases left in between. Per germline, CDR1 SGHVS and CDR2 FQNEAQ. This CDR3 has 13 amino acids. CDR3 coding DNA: TGTGCCAGCACCCAGGGTGGGGGAGAGACCCAGTACTTC. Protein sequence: CASTQGGGETQYF.

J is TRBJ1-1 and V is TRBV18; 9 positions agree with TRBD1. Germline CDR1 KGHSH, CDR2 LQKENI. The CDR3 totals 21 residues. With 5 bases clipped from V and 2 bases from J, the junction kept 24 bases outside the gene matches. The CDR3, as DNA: TGTGCCAGCTCATCGCCGGGACAGGGAACCCTAGCGTGGGCCCAAAACACTGAAGCTTTCTTT. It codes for CASSSPGQGTLAWAQNTEAFF. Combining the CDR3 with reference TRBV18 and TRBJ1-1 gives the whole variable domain NAGVMQNPRHLVRRRGQEARLRCSPMKGHSHVYWYRQLPEEGLKFMVYLQKENIIDESGMPKERFSAEFPKEGPSILRIQQVVRGDSAAYFCASSSPGQGTLAWAQNTEAFFGQGTRLTVV.

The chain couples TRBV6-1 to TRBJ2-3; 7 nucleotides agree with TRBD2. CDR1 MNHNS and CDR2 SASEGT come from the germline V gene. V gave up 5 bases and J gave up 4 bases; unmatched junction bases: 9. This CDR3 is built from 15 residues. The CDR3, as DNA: TGTGCCAGCAGTAGTCGCGGGAGAGGTGCAGATACGCAGTATTTT. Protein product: CASSSRGRGADTQYF.

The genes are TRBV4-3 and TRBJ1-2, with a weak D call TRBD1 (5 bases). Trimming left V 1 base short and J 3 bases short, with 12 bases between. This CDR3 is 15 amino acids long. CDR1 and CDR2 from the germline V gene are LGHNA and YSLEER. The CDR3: CASSQAGEGYYGYTF. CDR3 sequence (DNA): TGCGCCAGCAGCCAAGCCGGGGAGGGGTACTATGGCTACACCTTC.

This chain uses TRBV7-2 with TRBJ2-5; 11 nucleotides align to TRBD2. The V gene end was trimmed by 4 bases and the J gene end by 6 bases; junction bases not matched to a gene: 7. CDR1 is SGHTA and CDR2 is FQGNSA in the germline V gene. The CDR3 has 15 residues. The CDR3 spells CASSSIAGGPQTQYF. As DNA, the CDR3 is TGTGCCAGCAGCTCGATAGCGGGAGGGCCACAGACCCAGTACTTC.

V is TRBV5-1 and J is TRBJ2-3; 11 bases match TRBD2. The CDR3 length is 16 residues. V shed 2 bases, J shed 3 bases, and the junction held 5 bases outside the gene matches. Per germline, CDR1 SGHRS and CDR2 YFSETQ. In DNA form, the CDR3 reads TGCGCCAGCAGCTTTAGCGGGAGGGCCGGGACAGATACGCAGTATTTT. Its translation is CASSFSGRAGTDTQYF.

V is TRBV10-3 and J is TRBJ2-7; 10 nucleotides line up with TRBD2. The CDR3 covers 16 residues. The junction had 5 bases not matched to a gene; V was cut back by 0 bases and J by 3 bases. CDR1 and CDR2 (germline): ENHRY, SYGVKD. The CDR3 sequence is CAISESVASGSYEQYF. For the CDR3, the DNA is TGTGCCATCAGTGAGTCTGTGGCTAGCGGGAGCTACGAGCAGTACTTC.

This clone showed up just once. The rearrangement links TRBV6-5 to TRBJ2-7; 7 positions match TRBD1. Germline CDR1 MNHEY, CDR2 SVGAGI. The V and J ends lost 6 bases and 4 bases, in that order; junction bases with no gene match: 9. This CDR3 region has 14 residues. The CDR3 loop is CASSRQGPAYEQYF. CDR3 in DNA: TGTGCCAGCAGCCGACAGGGTCCGGCGTACGAGCAGTACTTC.